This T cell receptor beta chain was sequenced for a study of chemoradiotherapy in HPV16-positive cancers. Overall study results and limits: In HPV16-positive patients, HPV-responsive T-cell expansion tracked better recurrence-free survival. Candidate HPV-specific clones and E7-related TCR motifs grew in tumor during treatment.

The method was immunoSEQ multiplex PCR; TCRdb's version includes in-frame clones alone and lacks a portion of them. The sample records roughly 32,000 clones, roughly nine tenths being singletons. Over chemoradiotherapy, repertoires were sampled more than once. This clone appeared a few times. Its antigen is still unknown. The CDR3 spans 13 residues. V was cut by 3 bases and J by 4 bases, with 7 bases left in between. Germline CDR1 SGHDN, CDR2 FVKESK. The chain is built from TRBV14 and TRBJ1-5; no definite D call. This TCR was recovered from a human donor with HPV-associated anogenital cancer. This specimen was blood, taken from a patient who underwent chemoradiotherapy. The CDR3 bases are TGTGCCAGCAGCCATTCCCTAAATCAGCCCCAGCATTTT. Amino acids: CASSHSLNQPQHF.